The T cell receptor (beta chain) under discussion was sequenced for a study of cytomegalovirus exposure and HLA in healthy donors. The repertoire was sequenced with immunoSEQ multiplex PCR; TCRdb's copy has only in-frame clones and lacks some. The sample carries 60,000 to 65,000 clones, almost 97% recorded once. The CDR3 consists of 13 residues. Germline V CDR1 and CDR2: LNHDA, SQIVND (reference sequence). V gave up 8 bases and J gave up 5 bases; unmatched junction bases: 8. This clone was counted a single time. The sequenced material came from PBMCs. The source of this sequence is a woman aged 18-29 years in good health and CMV-seronegative. This rearrangement joins TRBV19 to TRBJ1-1, with 7 nucleotides matching TRBD1. The CDR3 protein is CASHGQAGTEAFF. For the CDR3, the DNA is TGTGCCAGTCACGGACAGGCGGGAACTGAAGCTTTCTTT.